The entry below describes one TCR beta chain. Its target is unknown. The junction departs from germline at one end; a sequencing error may be responsible. Looked up from germline, CDR1 is SGHTA and CDR2 is FQGTGA. This CDR3 comprises 14 residues. The sample originates from a study of Tregs in tolerant kidney transplant recipients. Study background: CD4+CD25+CD127- cells came from roughly 3-day belatacept mixed lymphocyte reactions, some with approximately five-day graft donor restimulation. Recipient cells were told from donor cells by antibody staining.

Notes on the study in general: The small number of patients limits these findings pending further validation. No direct test of biological reproducibility was done here.

The protocol was immunoSEQ multiplex PCR, while the TCRdb copy is restricted to in-frame clones and leaves out a portion. The table records around 30,000 clones, roughly four fifths of them present only once. The chain couples TRBV7-3 to TRBJ2-2, with 7 bases aligning to TRBD1. This clonotype was obtained from a human donor in good health. The sequenced sample was Tregs from blood cultured with allogeneic cells. DNA for the CDR3: TGTGCCAGCAGGGTGGACAGGAACACCGGGGAGCTGCTTTTT. This translates into CASRVDRNTGELLF.